This entry lists 20 T cell receptor beta chains sequenced from one sample in a study of T cell repertoires in cytomegalovirus infection. TCRdb recomputed calls from the reads with MiXCR, one row per CDR3 protein. The sample includes under 300,000 distinct CDR3 sequences, approximately 17% of them seen just once. The sequencing sample was made of CD8+ T cells from PBMCs. These receptors were obtained from a human donor in good health (CMV status not recorded). Some clones in this sample may be carry-over from other donors' samples.

This sequence joins TRBV4-3 and TRBJ1-1; D gene unclear. The CDR3 has 17 amino acids. V lost 0 bases and J 0 bases, leaving 14 bases between the germline ends. The germline CDR1 and CDR2 sequences are LGHNA and YSLEER. The CDR3 sequence is CASSQERTVLMNTEAFF. The DNA of the CDR3 is TGCGCCAGCAGCCAAGAACGTACAGTCCTCATGAACACTGAAGCTTTCTTT.

The rearrangement joins TRBV27 to TRBJ1-1, with 9 bases matching TRBD1. The CDR3 covers 17 residues. Trimming took 2 bases from V and 8 from J; bases not matched to a gene: 15. CDR1 MNHEY and CDR2 SMNVEV come from the germline V gene (reference sequence). The CDR3 loop reads CASSLARQGEESEEAFF. Written as DNA, the CDR3 is TGTGCCAGCAGTTTAGCAAGACAGGGGGAAGAATCAGAGGAAGCTTTCTTT.

The CDR3 spells CASSLDRHTEAFF. CDR3 DNA: TGTGCCAGCAGCTTAGATCGGCACACTGAAGCTTTCTTT. The chain employs TRBV11-2 and TRBJ1-1; no reliable D call. CDR1 SGHAT and CDR2 FQNNGV come from the germline V gene. The CDR3 consists of 13 residues. V lost 0 bases to trimming and J lost 3 bases, with 5 bases between them.

The table lists this clonotype with many counts. The rearrangement links TRBV7-9 to TRBJ2-7; the D is unclear. V gave up 2 bases and J gave up 5 bases, with 13 bases separating them. Germline CDR1 is SEHNR and CDR2 is FQNEAQ (reference sequence). The CDR3 has 14 residues. The CDR3 is CASSLMTVGNEQYF. DNA for the CDR3: TGTGCCAGCAGCTTAATGACGGTAGGAAACGAGCAGTACTTC.

This clonotype came up many times. This chain connects TRBV4-1 to TRBJ1-1; D is unclear. The CDR3 sequence is 14 residues long. The V gene lost 1 base and the J gene lost 8 bases, with 14 bases spanning the gap. CDR1 is MGHRA, CDR2 YSYEKL, per germline. In DNA, the CDR3 is TGCGCCAGCAGCCAAGGATTCGGATCGCGCGAAGCTTTCTTT. Translating gives CASSQGFGSREAFF.

This clonotype was detected once. The chain joins TRBV19 to TRBJ2-1; 8 bases fit TRBD2. J lost 6 bases, V lost 5 bases, and 9 bases had no gene match. The germline CDR1 and CDR2 sequences are LNHDA and SQIVND (reference sequence). This CDR3 spans 15 amino acids. Written as DNA, the CDR3 is TGTGCCAGTAGTTTTGGCGGGGGGACGTCCAATGAGCAGTTCTTC. Amino acids: CASSFGGGTSNEQFF.

This clonotype was detected a few times. V usage is TRBV11-2 and J usage is TRBJ2-7; D is possibly TRBD1 (6 bases). Germline assignment: CDR1 SGHAT and CDR2 FQNNGV. Trimming removed 3 bases from V and 3 bases from J, with 12 bases in between. The CDR3 spans 14 residues. The CDR3 coding sequence is TGTGCCAGCAGCTTTACCGGACAGTACTACGAGCAGTACTTC. Translating gives CASSFTGQYYEQYF.

The genes are TRBV6-6 and TRBJ1-2, with TRBD1 as a possible D gene (6 bases). The CDR3 loop spans 16 amino acids. The germline V gene has CDR1 MNHNY and CDR2 SVGAGI (reference sequence). Trimming pared 0 bases from V and 5 bases from J, leaving 16 bases between. The CDR3 region has the DNA TGTGCCAGCAGTTACTCTTGGACAGCCCGCCCTTATGGCTACACCTTC. It translates to CASSYSWTARPYGYTF.

V gene TRBV11-2 combines with J gene TRBJ2-7, with 7 bases fitting TRBD2. The germline CDR1 and CDR2 sequences are SGHAT and FQNNGV. The CDR3 runs 20 residues. V lost 5 bases to trimming and J lost 5 bases; unmatched junction nucleotides: 27. The CDR3 DNA is TGTGCCAGCAGCCAATTCTACTCGGGGACGGCGTGGGGGGGACTAAACGAGCAGTACTTC. Translated: CASSQFYSGTAWGGLNEQYF.

This clonotype occurred many times. The chain is built from TRBV29-1 and TRBJ2-2; D not certain. The CDR3 consists of 15 residues. Germline assignment: CDR1 SQVTM and CDR2 ANQGSEA. Deletions cut 0 bases from V and 2 bases from J, with 10 bases between. In DNA form, the CDR3 reads TGCAGCGTTGAAGAGTCAGATATTAACACCGGGGAGCTGTTTTTT. It translates to CSVEESDINTGELFF.

This clonotype was detected a few times. The chain employs TRBV10-3 and TRBJ1-3; D gene uncertain. Deletions cut 1 base from V and 0 bases from J, with 7 bases between. Germline V CDR1 and CDR2: ENHRY, SYGVKD. The CDR3 runs to 15 residues. CDR3 sequence reads: CAISEFLSSGNTIYF. In DNA, the CDR3 is TGTGCCATCAGTGAGTTCTTGAGCTCTGGAAACACCATATATTTT.

This clonotype appeared a few times. The genes are TRBV4-1 and TRBJ1-6; no clear D. The V and J ends lost 2 bases and 10 bases respectively, with 9 bases between them. Germline CDR1 and CDR2: MGHRA and YSYEKL. The CDR3 is made up of 13 amino acids. The CDR3 loop reads CASSQSVGSPLHF. Here the CDR3 DNA reads TGCGCCAGCAGCCAATCGGTGGGATCACCCCTCCACTTT.

The table lists this clonotype with many counts. The chain joins TRBV7-2 to TRBJ1-1; D possibly corresponds to TRBD1 (6 bases). CDR1 and CDR2 (germline): SGHTA, FQGNSA. Trimming shortened V by 5 bases and J by 5 bases, and 15 bases separated the two germline ends. The CDR3 loop spans 14 amino acids. CDR3 amino acids: CASSPVGGGTEAFF. The CDR3 coding sequence is TGTGCCAGCAGCCCCGTAGGGGGAGGAACTGAAGCTTTCTTT.

J is TRBJ1-4 and V is TRBV12-3 or TRBV12-4; no definite D call. The length of the CDR3 is 14 residues. V lost 5 bases and J 3 bases, leaving 10 bases between the germline ends. In DNA, the CDR3 is TGTGCCAGCAGTCCTTGGGCCTCTAATGAAAAACTGTTTTTT. Amino acids: CASSPWASNEKLFF.

This clonotype occurred a few times. The V and J genes are TRBV7-1 and TRBJ2-1; no reliable D call. TRBV7-1 carries the ORF label, with uncertain function. This CDR3 has 15 amino acids. Trimming left V 3 bases short and J 2 bases short, with 11 bases between. The CDR3 nucleotides read TGTGCCAGCAGCTCCCCAGGCCCTACCTACAATGAGCAGTTCTTC. Its protein is CASSSPGPTYNEQFF.

This chain uses TRBV6-2 or TRBV6-3 with TRBJ2-1, with TRBD2 matching 9 bases. CDR1 MNHEY and CDR2 SVGEGT come from the germline V gene. V lost 2 bases and J lost 9; bases outside the gene matches: 8. The CDR3 length is 15 residues. The DNA of the CDR3 is TGTGCCAGCAGTTACGCGGGGGGGCCCGGGCGTGAGCAGTTCTTC. It translates to CASSYAGGPGREQFF.

Many counts were recorded for this clonotype. The chain combines TRBV2 with TRBJ1-1; D ambiguous. Germline V gene lookup returns CDR1 SNHLY and CDR2 FYNNEI. Trimming stripped 0 bases from V and 2 bases from J, with 10 bases between. The CDR3 totals 15 residues. The CDR3 region has the DNA TGTGCCAGCAGTGAAGCAGGTACAGACAACACTGAAGCTTTCTTT. It codes for CASSEAGTDNTEAFF.

There are a few counts of this clonotype. This chain joins TRBV28 and TRBJ2-7; the D gene is possibly TRBD2 (6 bases). CDR1 is MDHEN and CDR2 is SYDVKM in the germline V gene. Trimming left V 1 base short and J 2 bases short, with 9 bases between. This CDR3 spans 14 amino acids. CDR3 in DNA: TGTGCCAGCAGTTTATTGGGAGGAGCCTACGAGCAGTACTTC. This translates into CASSLLGGAYEQYF.

About this clonotype: One end of the junction fails to match germline, which may point to a read error. The CDR3 loop is CAGSRTGRSYNSPLHF. The CDR3, as DNA: TGTGCCGGCAGTAGAACAGGGAGGTCCTATAATTCACCCCTCCACTTT. This chain connects TRBV6-8 to TRBJ1-6, with D tentatively TRBD1 (6 bases). Germline V gene lookup returns CDR1 MNHGY and CDR2 SAAAGT. The CDR3 sequence is 16 residues long.

The chain combines TRBV7-2 with TRBJ2-5, with 12 bases fitting TRBD2. In germline, CDR1 is SGHTA, CDR2 FQGNSA. The CDR3 contains 15 residues. Trimming at V came to 4 bases and at J to 5 bases, leaving 5 bases not matched to a gene. In DNA, the CDR3 is TGTGCCAGCAGCTGGACTAGCGGGGCCCCTGAGACCCAGTACTTC. It codes for CASSWTSGAPETQYF.